These 8 T cell receptor beta chains were all obtained from the same sample, sequenced in a study of cytomegalovirus exposure and HLA in healthy donors. It was with 60 Vbeta and 13 Jbeta primers that the PCR ran. The protocol was immunoSEQ multiplex PCR, while the TCRdb copy is restricted to in-frame clones and leaves out a portion. This table has some 100,000 clones, roughly three quarters appearing once. Sequenced: PBMCs. All receptors derive from a woman aged 40 to 49 in good health and CMV-seropositive.

There are a few counts of this clone. DNA of the CDR3: TGTGCCAGCGGCGGGGGGCTCAATCAGCCCCAGCATTTT. Its protein is CASGGGLNQPQHF. The chain links TRBV2 to TRBJ1-5; TRBD1 is a possible D gene (6 bases). Trimming left V 8 bases short and J 3 bases short, with 11 bases between. The V gene's germline CDR1 is SNHLY and CDR2 FYNNEI. The CDR3 is 13 amino acids.

V usage is TRBV6-6 and J usage is TRBJ2-5, with D possibly matching TRBD1 (6 bases). The CDR3 runs 16 residues. Germline CDR1 is MNHNY and CDR2 is SVGAGI (reference sequence). Trimming took off 0 bases at V and 5 bases at J, with 16 bases between the two ends. The CDR3 DNA is TGTGCCAGCAGTTACTCGAGTTCACAGGGTGGGGAGACCCAGTACTTC. Translated, it gives CASSYSSSQGGETQYF.

The chain employs TRBV19 and TRBJ2-3, with 8 nucleotides matching TRBD2. The ends lost 6 bases at V and 2 bases at J; junction bases unmatched: 16. From germline, CDR1 is LNHDA and CDR2 SQIVND (reference sequence). CDR3 length: 18 amino acids. CDR3 protein: CASSPLAGNRATTDTQYF. The CDR3 DNA follows: TGTGCCAGTAGCCCCTTAGCGGGGAACAGAGCTACCACAGATACGCAGTATTTT.

Remarks on this clone: A read error may produce the germline difference seen at one junction end. The chain has TRBV5-4 and TRBJ2-7; D is perhaps TRBD2 (5 bases). This CDR3 has 9 amino acids. The germline V gene has CDR1 SGHNT and CDR2 YYREEE (reference sequence). The CDR3 sequence: CASSFGLCF. The CDR3 region has the DNA TGTGCCAGCAGCTTTGGACTCTGCTTC.

The chain combines TRBV6-1 with TRBJ1-2, with D possibly being TRBD1 (6 bases). CDR3 length: 16 amino acids. Germline V gene lookup returns CDR1 MNHNS and CDR2 SASEGT. Trimming took off 0 bases at V and 4 bases at J, with 15 bases between the two ends. CDR3 region: CASSEAMGARGYGYTF. CDR3 DNA sequence: TGTGCCAGCAGTGAAGCTATGGGGGCGCGTGGCTATGGCTACACCTTC.

This clone was seen just once. The V call is TRBV5-1, the J call TRBJ2-7, with a tentative D call TRBD2 (5 bases). V lost 0 bases to trimming and J lost 1 base, with 8 bases between them. The CDR3 runs 14 residues. Germline CDR1 and CDR2: SGHRS and YFSETQ. The CDR3: CASSLETISYEQYF. The CDR3 nucleotides are TGCGCCAGCAGCTTGGAGACTATTTCCTACGAGCAGTACTTC.

CDR3 in amino acids: CASSYRGTYTGELFF. Written as DNA, the CDR3 is TGTGCCAGCAGTTACCGGGGGACCTACACCGGGGAGCTGTTTTTT. The genes are TRBV6-5 and TRBJ2-2; maybe TRBD2 (6 bases). Germline V gives CDR1 MNHEY, CDR2 SVGAGI. Trimming cost V 2 bases and J 3 bases, with 10 bases left between them. This CDR3 has 15 residues.

The chain combines TRBV18 with TRBJ2-1, with no clear D. Between the trimmed V and J ends, which lost 2 bases and 9 bases, there was a span of 11 bases. Germline CDR1 KGHSH, CDR2 LQKENI. The CDR3 runs to 13 residues. CDR3 DNA sequence: TGTGCCAGCTCACCAGAATTTGGCGGTGAGCAGTTCTTC. Its translation is CASSPEFGGEQFF.